Below are 2 T cell receptor beta chains sequenced from a single sample in a study of cytotoxic CD8 clonotypes in ibrutinib-treated CLL. Generated by immunoSEQ multiplex PCR, the TCRdb table keeps only in-frame clones and is missing some. In the table there are under 150,000 clones, 84% of which are singletons. Here the sequenced sample was PBMCs, taken after 24 months of ibrutinib treatment. The receptors originated from a human donor with chronic lymphocytic leukemia.

The V and J genes are TRBV18 and TRBJ1-4; possibly TRBD1 for D (5 bases). Germline V lookup: CDR1 KGHSH, CDR2 LQKENI. This CDR3 spans 15 amino acids. Trimming removed 2 bases at V and 7 bases at J, with 14 bases between. CDR3 in amino acids: CASSPMRGSSEKLFF. CDR3 sequence (DNA): TGTGCCAGCTCACCAATGAGGGGTTCGAGTGAAAAACTGTTTTTT.

This clone occurred a few times. This chain joins TRBV9 and TRBJ1-1; no clear D gene. CDR3 length: 13 residues. Germline-derived CDR1 and CDR2 are SGDLS and YYNGEE. Trimming removed 4 bases from V and 6 bases from J, with 13 bases in between. The CDR3 is CASSPRQAAEAFF. DNA of the CDR3: TGTGCCAGCAGCCCCCGTCAAGCCGCTGAAGCTTTCTTT.